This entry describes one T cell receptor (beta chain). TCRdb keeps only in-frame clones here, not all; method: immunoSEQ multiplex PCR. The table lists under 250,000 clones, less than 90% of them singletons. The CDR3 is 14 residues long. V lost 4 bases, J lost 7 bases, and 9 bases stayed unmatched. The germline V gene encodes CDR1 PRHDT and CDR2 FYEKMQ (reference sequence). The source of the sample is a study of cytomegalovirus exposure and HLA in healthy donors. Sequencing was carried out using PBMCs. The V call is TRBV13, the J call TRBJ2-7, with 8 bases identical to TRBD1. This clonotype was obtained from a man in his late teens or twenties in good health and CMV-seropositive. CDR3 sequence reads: CASSSPAGTGEQYF. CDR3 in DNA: TGTGCCAGCAGCTCTCCAGCCGGGACAGGAGAGCAGTACTTC.